Following are 21 T cell receptor beta chains from one sample sequenced in a study of identical twins. TCRdb re-called the 5' RACE reads through MiXCR, storing one row per CDR3 protein. The sample records nearly 250,000 distinct CDR3 sequences, roughly 7% being singletons. These sequences were also reported in another study, on yellow fever vaccine responses in identical twins.

The sequenced material came from memory (CD45RO+) T cells sorted from blood. The origin of the receptors is a young woman in good health.

This clonotype was recorded many times. This sequence joins TRBV3-1 and TRBJ2-3; 8 nucleotides line up with TRBD2. V lost 1 base and J lost 2; bases outside the gene matches: 2. The length of the CDR3 is 15 residues. The V gene's germline CDR1 is LGHDT and CDR2 YNNKEL (reference sequence). CDR3 DNA sequence: TGTGCCAGCAGCCAAGTAGCGGGGAACACAGATACGCAGTATTTT. The encoded protein is CASSQVAGNTDTQYF.

The chain carries TRBV5-1 and TRBJ1-1; D is perhaps TRBD1 (5 bases). Germline values: CDR1 SGHRS, CDR2 YFSETQ. CDR3 length equals 17 residues. Trimming took off 4 bases at V and 0 bases at J, with 19 bases between the two ends. The CDR3 here is CASSPGGGRRMNTEAFF. The CDR3 bases are TGCGCCAGCAGCCCCGGGGGGGGGAGGAGAATGAACACTGAAGCTTTCTTT.

This clonotype has a handful of counts. The V and J genes are TRBV6-5 and TRBJ1-5; TRBD1 is a possible D gene (5 bases). Deletions cut 0 bases from V and 5 bases from J, with 11 bases between. Germline assignment: CDR1 MNHEY and CDR2 SVGAGI. The CDR3 loop spans 15 amino acids. The CDR3 nucleotides are TGTGCCAGCAGTTACTCGACCCAGGGAGATCAGCCCCAGCATTTT. This codes for CASSYSTQGDQPQHF.

This clonotype was seen many times. The chain has TRBV12-3 or TRBV12-4 and TRBJ1-2, with a weak D call TRBD1 (5 bases). With 5 bases removed from V and 7 bases from J, the gap between germline ends came to 8 bases. The CDR3 spans 11 residues. CDR3 bases: TGTGCCAGCAGTAGGGGTACTGGCTACACCTTC. Protein product: CASSRGTGYTF.

This clonotype was seen at least ten times. The gene calls are TRBV7-2 and TRBJ1-1; D is uncertain. Trimming took off 4 bases at V and 1 base at J, with 13 bases between the two ends. Germline V lookup: CDR1 SGHTA, CDR2 FQGNSA. CDR3 length: 15 amino acids. Written as DNA, the CDR3 is TGTGCCAGCAGCTACCAGACCGGCGCGAACACTGAAGCTTTCTTT. Protein sequence: CASSYQTGANTEAFF.

V is TRBV5-1 and J is TRBJ2-7, with D uncertain. V was clipped by 1 base and J by 4 bases, with 15 bases between them. This CDR3 is built from 15 residues. Germline CDR1 reads SGHRS; CDR2 reads YFSETQ. CDR3 amino acids: CASSLSAAPGYEQYF. CDR3 DNA: TGCGCCAGCAGCTTGTCGGCAGCCCCTGGGTACGAGCAGTACTTC.

In this sample, this clonotype turned up a few times. The conserved final phenylalanine or tryptophan is absent from the CDR3, which likely points to a read error. No DNA is shown, since the ends of the CDR3 on it are uncertain; the CDR3 is the one TCRdb lists. The gene calls are TRBV29-1 and TRBJ1-2; TRBD1 reflects the table's D call only, with no check against the DNA. CDR1 and CDR2 (germline): SQVTM, ANQGSEA. From its first to its last residue, the CDR3 has 9 amino acids. The CDR3 is CSVEEQGTI.

The chain recombines TRBV6-1 with TRBJ1-5; TRBD1 matches at 9 bases. This CDR3 is built from 14 residues. Germline CDR1 reads MNHNS; CDR2 reads SASEGT. V shed 6 bases, J shed 6 bases, and the junction held 6 bases outside the gene matches. CDR3 in amino acids: CASRETGGGQPQHF. In nucleotides, the CDR3 is TGTGCCAGCAGGGAGACAGGGGGGGGTCAGCCCCAGCATTTT.

This clonotype was counted a few times. The chain combines TRBV5-1 with TRBJ2-3; D is unresolved. Germline-derived CDR1 and CDR2 are SGHRS and YFSETQ. Trimming left V 5 bases short and J 1 base short, with 8 bases between. This CDR3 has 13 residues. CDR3: CASRGFGTDTQYF. The CDR3 nucleotides read TGCGCCAGCAGAGGTTTTGGCACAGATACGCAGTATTTT.

The sample holds many counts of this clonotype. The chain carries TRBV12-3 or TRBV12-4 and TRBJ2-5, with D perhaps assigned TRBD1 or TRBD2 (6 bases each). The CDR3 runs 15 residues. V was shortened by 5 bases and J by 2 bases, with 15 bases between the two germline ends. The CDR3 nucleotides read TGTGCCAGCAGTCCGCCGGGGGCTGGGCAAGAGACCCAGTACTTC. Protein sequence: CASSPPGAGQETQYF.

The rearrangement uses TRBV28 and TRBJ2-7; 10 bases are a match to TRBD1. This CDR3 spans 15 amino acids. In germline, CDR1 is MDHEN, CDR2 SYDVKM. The junction had 6 bases not matched to a gene; V was cut back by 4 bases and J by 3 bases. The CDR3 sequence: CASSSDGTGVYEQYF. DNA of the CDR3: TGTGCCAGCAGTTCCGATGGGACAGGGGTCTACGAGCAGTACTTC.

This clonotype was found many times. The genes are TRBV28 and TRBJ1-3, with 8 bases that match TRBD1. Per the germline V gene, CDR1 is MDHEN and CDR2 is SYDVKM. The CDR3 is made up of 16 amino acids. The junction had 7 bases not matched to a gene; V was cut back by 5 bases and J by 1 base. The CDR3 here is CASSILDRASGNTIYF. The CDR3 DNA follows: TGTGCCAGCAGTATCTTGGACAGGGCGTCTGGAAACACCATATATTTT.

This clonotype appeared many times. This chain connects TRBV20-1 to TRBJ2-7; the match to TRBD2 covers 7 bases. CDR3 length equals 16 residues. V shed 4 bases and J 3 bases; nucleotides not matched to a gene: 15. The germline V gene encodes CDR1 DFQATT and CDR2 SNEGSKA (reference sequence). The CDR3 region is CSAIPASGAPNYEQYF. CDR3 coding DNA: TGCAGTGCTATCCCGGCTAGCGGAGCCCCTAACTACGAGCAGTACTTC.

This clonotype was observed at least ten times. This rearrangement joins TRBV20-1 to TRBJ2-3; 8 positions match TRBD1. V was clipped by 3 bases and J by 5 bases; unmatched bases: 7. CDR1 and CDR2 from the germline V gene are DFQATT and SNEGSKA (reference sequence). CDR3 length equals 14 residues. The CDR3 DNA sequence: TGCAGTGCTAGTAGGGCAGGGGGCAGAGATACGCAGTATTTT. Amino acids: CSASRAGGRDTQYF.

This clonotype occurred many times. The chain combines TRBV3-1 with TRBJ1-1; no firm D call. Trimming pared 2 bases from V and 4 bases from J, leaving 11 bases between. The CDR3 sequence is 14 residues long. CDR1 is LGHDT, CDR2 YNNKEL, per germline (reference sequence). The CDR3 bases are TGTGCCAGCAGCCAATCCGGGAGGTTCACTGAAGCTTTCTTT. As protein: CASSQSGRFTEAFF.

This chain links TRBV20-1 with TRBJ2-1, with TRBD2 as a possible D gene (5 bases). Trimming removed 1 base at V and 8 bases at J, with 9 bases between. The CDR3 has 12 amino acids. Germline loops: CDR1 DFQATT, CDR2 SNEGSKA (reference sequence). The DNA for the CDR3 is TGCAGTGCTAGAGTCGGGGTTTATGAGCAGTTCTTC. Translation gives CSARVGVYEQFF.

This chain uses TRBV14 with TRBJ2-3; 15 nucleotides line up with TRBD2. Germline-derived CDR1 and CDR2 are SGHDN and FVKESK. Trimming removed 1 base from V and 5 bases from J; junction bases left unmatched: 7. The CDR3 consists of 18 residues. In DNA form, the CDR3 reads TGTGCCAGCAGCCAAGGGACTAGCGGGAGGGCCGGAGGAGATACGCAGTATTTT. This sequence encodes CASSQGTSGRAGGDTQYF.

This chain links TRBV19 with TRBJ2-7; 9 bases agree with TRBD2. After removal of 6 bases from V and 3 bases from J, the junction contained 9 bases not matched to a gene. Germline-derived CDR1 and CDR2 are LNHDA and SQIVND (reference sequence). The CDR3 loop spans 15 amino acids. CDR3 sequence reads: CASSQPGGRVYEQYF. CDR3 bases: TGTGCCAGTAGCCAACCGGGCGGGAGGGTCTACGAGCAGTACTTC.

The rearrangement uses TRBV5-1 and TRBJ1-3; D is possibly TRBD1 (6 bases). The V gene's germline CDR1 is SGHRS and CDR2 YFSETQ. V was clipped by 4 bases and J by 0 bases, with 14 bases between them. The CDR3 is made up of 16 amino acids. This CDR3 is CASSTLQQGSGNTIYF. CDR3 nucleotide sequence: TGCGCCAGCAGCACCCTACAACAGGGCTCTGGAAACACCATATATTTT.

The V call is TRBV6-1, the J call TRBJ2-2; tentative D call: TRBD2 (5 bases). This CDR3 contains 14 residues. Germline CDR1 and CDR2: MNHNS and SASEGT. The ends were cut back, 6 bases at V and 3 bases at J, with 11 bases in the middle. CDR3 nucleotide sequence: TGTGCCAGCAGATTGCCCGGGGACACCGGGGAGCTGTTTTTT. It codes for CASRLPGDTGELFF.

The sample holds a few counts of this clonotype. The V and J genes are TRBV29-1 and TRBJ2-1, with 8 nucleotides matching TRBD1. CDR1 is SQVTM and CDR2 is ANQGSEA in the germline V gene. With V trimmed by 1 base and J by 2 bases, 7 bases remained unmatched. The CDR3 has 16 residues. The CDR3 DNA is TGCAGCGTTGAAGCCGAGGACAGGGAGGCCTACAATGAGCAGTTCTTC. As protein: CSVEAEDREAYNEQFF.